This T cell receptor beta chain was sequenced during a study of cytomegalovirus exposure and HLA in healthy donors. On the study more broadly: As an earlier analysis found, 150 million to 200 million T cells yielded about 120 million unique TCR beta sequences. Most donors, 80% to 90% of 398 genotyped, fell in the Caucasian-associated ancestry cluster. Points from the study as a whole: A later analysis linked a missense variant in DCLRE1C to the trimming of TCR beta V and J genes. Data from an earlier analysis indicated that most TCR beta V segments were productive either about 87% or about 30% of the time.

Worth noting for this clone: The target antigen is unknown.

Both 60 Vbeta primers and 13 Jbeta primers went into the PCR. The assay was immunoSEQ multiplex PCR, and TCRdb's table has in-frame clones only and misses some. The sample records 150,000 to 200,000 clones, roughly 88% being singletons. The CDR3 contains 16 residues. Losses at the gene ends were 3 bases for V and 3 bases for J; bases not matched to a gene: 7. Per the germline V gene, CDR1 is SGDLS and CDR2 is YYNGEE. This clonotype was sampled from a man between 18 and 35 years old in good health and CMV-seropositive. This chain uses TRBV9 with TRBJ1-1, with TRBD1 matching 11 bases. The sequenced sample was PBMCs. In nucleotides, the CDR3 is TGTGCCAGCAGCGGGGGCGGGACAGGGGGAGACACTGAAGCTTTCTTT. Residues: CASSGGGTGGDTEAFF. Variable domain in full (rest from reference TRBV9 and TRBJ1-1): DSGVTQTPKHLITATGQRVTLRCSPRSGDLSVYWYQQSLDQGLQFLIQYYNGEERAKGNILERFSAQQFPDLHSELNLSSLELGDSALYFCASSGGGTGGDTEAFFGQGTRLTVV.